This entry lists 27 T cell receptor beta chains sequenced from one sample in a study of T-cell memory formation after mild COVID-19. TCRdb reprocessed the 5' RACE reads via MiXCR and lists one record per CDR3 protein. Of about 500,000 distinct CDR3 sequences listed, 20% are singletons. The sample comprised PBMCs or a T cell subset sorted from them (not recorded which). Receptor source: an adult woman who had mild COVID-19 (a few samples of this study predate the infection). Cell type and time point are not known.

The chain joins TRBV30 to TRBJ1-3; 8 bases align to TRBD1. Unmatched junction bases numbered 3, after V lost 2 bases and J lost 0 bases. The germline V gene encodes CDR1 GTSNPN and CDR2 SVGIG (reference sequence). This CDR3 is 15 amino acids long. CDR3 sequence reads: CAWSRQGISGNTIYF. The CDR3 DNA sequence: TGTGCCTGGAGTCGACAGGGGATCTCTGGAAACACCATATATTTT.

CDR3 bases: TGTGCCAGCAGTCAGGGACAGGGGGAACTGGGCTACACCTTC. Residues: CASSQGQGELGYTF. J is TRBJ1-2 and V is TRBV6-5, with 11 bases that match TRBD1. Germline trimming cut 5 bases from V and 8 bases from J; bases unmatched to any gene: 7. The germline gives CDR1 MNHEY, CDR2 SVGAGI. The CDR3 covers 14 residues.

The rearrangement joins TRBV6-5 to TRBJ2-1, with D hard to call. Germline CDR1 reads MNHEY; CDR2 reads SVGAGI. V gave up 5 bases and J gave up 9 bases, with 14 bases separating them. CDR3 length: 13 residues. Written as DNA, the CDR3 is TGTGCCAGCAGTAAGGGTCTCACCAGTGAGCAGTTCTTC. It is translated as CASSKGLTSEQFF.

This clonotype was recorded a few times. J is TRBJ2-3 and V is TRBV6-4, with 8 bases lining up with TRBD1. The germline V gene encodes CDR1 MRHNA and CDR2 SNTAGT. This CDR3 has 16 residues. The V gene end was trimmed by 5 bases and the J gene end by 2 bases; junction bases not matched to a gene: 9. Here the CDR3 DNA reads TGTGCCAGCAGTCTTAGGACAGGGACGAACACAGATACGCAGTATTTT. It translates to CASSLRTGTNTDTQYF.

A few counts support this clonotype. The rearrangement links TRBV29-1 to TRBJ2-7, with 10 bases fitting TRBD2. The CDR3 has 17 residues. With V trimmed by 0 bases and J by 2 bases, 10 bases remained unmatched. CDR1 SQVTM and CDR2 ANQGSEA come from the germline V gene. CDR3 in DNA: TGCAGCGTTGAAGATAGTGAGCGGACTAGCGGTCCCTACGAGCAGTACTTC. This translates into CSVEDSERTSGPYEQYF.

The V and J genes are TRBV4-2 and TRBJ1-1, with D maybe TRBD1 (5 bases). The CDR3 has 14 amino acids. Deletions cut 1 base from V and 6 bases from J, with 12 bases between. Germline loops: CDR1 LGHNA, CDR2 YNFKEQ. CDR3 in DNA: TGTGCCAGCAGCCAAGGTACCGGGGGTTCTGAAGCTTTCTTT. Protein product: CASSQGTGGSEAFF.

This clonotype was detected many times. V usage is TRBV27 and J usage is TRBJ2-7; 11 bases agree with TRBD2. Trimming removed 5 bases from V and 3 bases from J; junction bases left unmatched: 3. The CDR3 is made up of 14 amino acids. In germline, CDR1 is MNHEY, CDR2 SMNVEV (reference sequence). The CDR3 region has the DNA TGTGCCAGCAGTATAACTAGCGGGAGCTACGAGCAGTACTTC. Encoded protein: CASSITSGSYEQYF.

The chain is built from TRBV29-1 and TRBJ2-4; D gene ambiguous. Trimming left V 4 bases short and J 3 bases short, with 10 bases between. CDR3 length: 13 amino acids. Germline V gives CDR1 SQVTM, CDR2 ANQGSEA. The CDR3 is CSVVRVDKNIQYF. DNA of the CDR3: TGCAGCGTTGTTAGGGTCGACAAAAACATTCAGTACTTC.

This clonotype was counted at least ten times. V gene TRBV12-3 or TRBV12-4 combines with J gene TRBJ2-5; 7 bases align to TRBD2. CDR3 length: 14 residues. V gave up 5 bases and J gave up 5 bases; unmatched junction bases: 8. The CDR3 DNA sequence: TGTGCCAGCAGTCCTCATGGGGGAGGGGAGACCCAGTACTTC. Protein product: CASSPHGGGETQYF.

The chain combines TRBV5-6 with TRBJ2-5; tentatively, D is TRBD1 (6 bases). V was clipped by 0 bases and J by 4 bases, with 16 bases between them. CDR1 SGHDT and CDR2 YYEEEE come from the germline V gene. This CDR3 is built from 16 residues. Written as DNA, the CDR3 is TGTGCCAGCAGCTTGGCGAAGGGGGTTAGCGTAGAGACCCAGTACTTC. Translation gives CASSLAKGVSVETQYF.

This clonotype was observed once. One end of the junction does not line up with germline, which may come from a read error. V usage is TRBV12-3 or TRBV12-4 and J usage is TRBJ1-3; 8 nucleotides match TRBD1. The CDR3 is 16 residues long. The chain's CDR3 is CASSRRQGRRGNTTYF. In DNA form, the CDR3 reads TGTGCCAGCAGTCGAAGACAGGGGAGGAGGGGAAACACCACATATTTT.

This clonotype was detected a few times. The rearrangement joins TRBV2 to TRBJ1-1; D gene ambiguous. Germline V CDR1 and CDR2: SNHLY, FYNNEI. The CDR3 is 15 residues long. V lost 1 base, J lost 1 base, and 10 bases lay in between. The CDR3 is CASSEDRRRNTEAFF. DNA for the CDR3: TGTGCCAGCAGTGAAGATCGACGGAGGAACACTGAAGCTTTCTTT. The full variable domain, in which reference TRBV2 and TRBJ1-1 provide the parts outside the CDR3, is EPEVTQTPSHQVTQMGQEVILRCVPISNHLYFYWYRQILGQKVEFLVSFYNNEISEKSEIFDDQFSVERPDGSNFTLKIRSTKLEDSAMYFCASSEDRRRNTEAFFGQGTRLTVV.

Ten or more counts support this clonotype. The chain couples TRBV5-1 to TRBJ2-1, with TRBD2 identical over 11 bases. V gave up 4 bases and J gave up 1 base; unmatched junction bases: 4. The CDR3 is 16 residues long. From germline, CDR1 is SGHRS and CDR2 YFSETQ. The CDR3 sequence: CASSQGLADSYNEQFF. The DNA for the CDR3 is TGCGCCAGCAGCCAGGGACTAGCGGATTCCTACAATGAGCAGTTCTTC.

This clonotype was found a few times. The rearrangement links TRBV7-8 to TRBJ2-1, with 8 bases that match TRBD1. Germline CDR1 SGHVS, CDR2 FQNEAQ. This CDR3 contains 13 residues. V trimming: 5 bases; J trimming: 15 bases; junction bases outside the gene matches: 12. CDR3 protein: CASSPGTGGRRFF. The CDR3 DNA sequence: TGTGCCAGCAGCCCCGGGACAGGAGGCCGTCGGTTCTTC.

The chain joins TRBV7-2 to TRBJ1-2, with 11 bases identical to TRBD1. The CDR3 has 17 amino acids. Unmatched junction bases numbered 13, after V lost 3 bases and J lost 7 bases. Per the germline V gene, CDR1 is SGHTA and CDR2 is FQGNSA. In DNA form, the CDR3 reads TGTGCCAGCAGCTTGGGACCGGGACAGGGGGATAGCGGTGGCTACACCTTC. Protein: CASSLGPGQGDSGGYTF.

This clonotype was counted only a few times. The DNA of the CDR3 is TGTGCCAGCACCGACGATTTTTGGGGGCGCGGTGGGGCCAACGTCCTGACTTTC. The encoded protein is CASTDDFWGRGGANVLTF. V is TRBV6-5 and J is TRBJ2-6, with D tentatively TRBD1 (6 bases). The V end lost 7 bases, the J end lost 3 bases, and 22 bases lay between the germline ends. CDR1 and CDR2 (germline): MNHEY, SVGAGI. The CDR3 spans 18 residues.

The chain recombines TRBV29-1 with TRBJ1-2; D possibly corresponds to TRBD1 (6 bases). Germline loops: CDR1 SQVTM, CDR2 ANQGSEA. V gave up 4 bases and J gave up 6 bases, with 12 bases separating them. This CDR3 is built from 12 residues. The CDR3 here is CSVARTENGYTF. As DNA, the CDR3 is TGCAGCGTTGCTCGGACAGAGAATGGCTACACCTTC.

There are a few counts of this clonotype. It may be a read error: a sequence one base away is much more abundant. V and J are TRBV7-9 and TRBJ1-6, with D uncertain. CDR1 and CDR2 from the germline V gene are SEHNR and FQNEAQ (reference sequence). Trimming cost V 1 base and J 4 bases, with 5 bases left between them. This CDR3 comprises 14 residues. The CDR3: CASSLDQYNSPLHF. CDR3 sequence (DNA): TGTGCCAGCAGCTTAGATCAGTATAATTCACCCCTCCACTTT.

The CDR3 nucleotides are TGTGCCAGCAGTTTTGTTGAGGACACCGGGGAGCTGTTTTTT. This translates into CASSFVEDTGELFF. The V call is TRBV27, the J call TRBJ2-2, with no clear D. V was cut by 3 bases and J by 3 bases, with 8 bases left in between. Germline V CDR1 and CDR2: MNHEY, SMNVEV (reference sequence). This CDR3 is built from 14 residues.

V gene TRBV24-1 combines with J gene TRBJ1-1; possibly TRBD1 for D (6 bases). Germline assignment: CDR1 KGHDR and CDR2 SFDVKD. Between the trimmed V and J ends, which lost 4 bases and 8 bases, there was a span of 13 bases. The CDR3 consists of 13 residues. The CDR3 region is CATSDSSGTEAFF. The CDR3 DNA reads as TGTGCCACCAGTGACTCCTCCGGGACAGAAGCTTTCTTT.

This clonotype was observed a handful of times. The chain uses TRBV7-2 and TRBJ2-2; D is possibly TRBD2 (6 bases). The germline V and J ends were trimmed by 5 bases and 9 bases, with 13 bases remaining between them. The germline V gene encodes CDR1 SGHTA and CDR2 FQGNSA. This CDR3 contains 13 residues. As DNA, the CDR3 is TGTGCCAGCAGCCCCCCCGGGACTTGGGAGCTGTTTTTT. Its translation: CASSPPGTWELFF.

The chain employs TRBV30 and TRBJ2-7; D is perhaps TRBD1 or TRBD2 (5 bases each). The CDR3 loop spans 14 amino acids. V lost 2 bases and J lost 1, with 12 bases in between. CDR1 GTSNPN and CDR2 SVGIG come from the germline V gene (reference sequence). The CDR3 here is CAWSTGPSSYEQYF. CDR3 nucleotides: TGTGCCTGGAGTACGGGACCGTCTTCCTACGAGCAGTACTTC.

In its sample, this clonotype was seen many times. The genes are TRBV12-3 or TRBV12-4 and TRBJ2-3; D call uncertain. Trimming shortened V by 4 bases and J by 5 bases, and 10 bases separated the two germline ends. There are 13 residues in the CDR3. Written as DNA, the CDR3 is TGTGCCAGCAGTTCCGGCGGCGGAGATACGCAGTATTTT. It yields the protein CASSSGGGDTQYF.

V gene TRBV5-1 combines with J gene TRBJ2-5, with TRBD2 identical over 9 bases. V trimming: 5 bases; J trimming: 0 bases; junction bases outside the gene matches: 5. Per the germline V gene, CDR1 is SGHRS and CDR2 is YFSETQ. This CDR3 spans 15 amino acids. In DNA form, the CDR3 reads TGCGCCAGCAGATCCAGCGGGGGGCACCAAGAGACCCAGTACTTC. It yields the protein CASRSSGGHQETQYF.

This clonotype was detected only a few times. The V call is TRBV5-6, the J call TRBJ2-7; D is unclear. This CDR3 is built from 15 residues. Germline V gene sequence: CDR1 SGHDT, CDR2 YYEEEE. V shed 1 base and J shed 2 bases, with 13 bases lying between them. The CDR3 region is CASSLRNRPTYEQYF. CDR3 nucleotides: TGTGCCAGCAGCTTGCGAAACAGACCAACCTACGAGCAGTACTTC. The full variable domain, its missing parts supplied by reference TRBV5-6 and TRBJ2-7, is DAGVTQSPTHLIKTRGQQVTLRCSPKSGHDTVSWYQQALGQGPQFIFQYYEEEERQRGNFPDRFSGHQFPNYSSELNVNALLLGDSALYLCASSLRNRPTYEQYFGPGTRLTVT.

The chain carries TRBV5-1 and TRBJ1-2; D is uncertain. Trimming removed 0 bases from V and 3 bases from J, with 12 bases in between. The CDR3 extends over 15 amino acids. CDR1 SGHRS and CDR2 YFSETQ come from the germline V gene. Here the CDR3 reads CASSLGEGRHYGYTF. CDR3 in DNA: TGCGCCAGCAGCTTGGGTGAAGGGCGGCACTATGGCTACACCTTC.

The gene calls are TRBV18 and TRBJ2-3, with 10 bases fitting TRBD2. V shed 8 bases and J 6 bases; nucleotides not matched to a gene: 8. CDR1 and CDR2 (germline): KGHSH, LQKENI. The CDR3 has 14 amino acids. The CDR3 protein is CASRGLANPDTQYF. The DNA for the CDR3 is TGTGCCAGCCGGGGACTAGCGAACCCGGATACGCAGTATTTT.